What follows are 21 T cell receptor beta chains derived from one specimen sequenced in a study of naive and memory T cell subsets (dated 2017 in TCRdb). Receptor libraries were prepared by UMI-ligation and nested PCR. The sample was run on an Illumina MiSeq. An equimolar mix of two oligonucleotides covering both TRBC1 and TRBC2 was used as the beta constant-region primer. The public reads were reprocessed in TCRdb via fastp at Q25 and MiXCR, keeping in-frame beta chains. CDR3 protein sequences are deduplicated, and each keeps its most common genes and DNA. The sample table shows approximately 85,000 distinct CDR3 sequences, and roughly 7% are seen once. The ten largest clones capture around 1.7% of the sample. Sequencing input: central memory CD4+ T cells from blood. The sample's cell subset or site label is to be understood as: central memory, CD45RA- CD27+. All receptors come from a human donor in good health.

The V gene is TRBV21-1, the J gene TRBJ2-1. TRBV21-1 is termed a pseudogene. The CDR3 runs 8 residues. The CDR3 DNA is TGTGCCAGCAGCAAAGTGATTTTC. Its protein product is CASSKVIF.

The table lists this clonotype with many counts. J is TRBJ1-5 and V is TRBV18, with TRBD1 matching 10 bases. The V gene's germline CDR1 is KGHSH and CDR2 LQKENI. Trimming cost V 2 bases and J 2 bases; bases outside gene matches: 0. The CDR3 extends over 15 amino acids. The CDR3 loop reads CASSPGTGGNQPQHF. CDR3 in DNA: TGTGCCAGCTCACCAGGGACAGGGGGCAATCAGCCCCAGCATTTT.

This clonotype was seen many times. Compared with germline, one end of the junction differs, possibly owing to a read error. The rearrangement uses TRBV7-9 and TRBJ2-3; TRBD1 aligns across 9 bases. This CDR3 spans 12 amino acids. Germline CDR1 and CDR2: SEHNR and FQNEAQ (reference sequence). This CDR3 reads CASTLQGATQYF. The CDR3 DNA reads as TGTGCCAGCACCTTACAGGGGGCGACGCAGTATTTT.

This clonotype was recorded at least ten times. The rearrangement links TRBV7-2 to TRBJ2-1; the D is unclear. The V end was cut by 1 base, the J end by 13 bases, with 20 bases between. The CDR3 extends over 15 amino acids. Germline CDR1 is SGHTA and CDR2 is FQGNSA. CDR3 in DNA: TGTGCCAGCAGCTTAGAACCGGGTCCCAAACATTCCCAGTTCTTC. Translating gives CASSLEPGPKHSQFF. The whole variable domain, filled in from reference TRBV7-2 and TRBJ2-1, reads GAGVSQSPSNKVTEKGKDVELRCDPISGHTALYWYRQSLGQGLEFLIYFQGNSAPDKSGLPSDRFSAERTGGSVSTLTIQRTQQEDSAVYLCASSLEPGPKHSQFFGPGTRLTVL.

This clonotype occurred many times. The CDR3 sequence: CASSQVSGLNEKLFF. CDR3 coding DNA: TGCGCCAGCAGCCAAGTCTCGGGGTTGAATGAAAAACTGTTTTTT. The chain carries TRBV4-1 and TRBJ1-4; no definite D call. The CDR3 is 15 residues long. Germline-derived CDR1 and CDR2 are MGHRA and YSYEKL. Trimming shortened V by 1 base and J by 5 bases, and 11 bases separated the two germline ends.

The chain combines TRBV29-1 with TRBJ1-3; 8 positions agree with TRBD1. V gave up 6 bases and J gave up 2 bases; unmatched junction bases: 6. In germline, CDR1 is SQVTM, CDR2 ANQGSEA. The CDR3 spans 14 residues. CDR3 bases: TGCAGCGTCGAGACAGGGGTGGCTGGAAACACCATATATTTT. It is translated as CSVETGVAGNTIYF.

The rearrangement links TRBV12-3 or TRBV12-4 to TRBJ1-5; D is possibly TRBD1 (5 bases). The V end lost 6 bases, the J end lost 4 bases, and 16 bases lay between the germline ends. This CDR3 region has 15 residues. The CDR3 is CASSLRRRGNQPQHF. In DNA form, the CDR3 reads TGTGCCAGCAGCCTCAGGAGGAGGGGAAATCAGCCCCAGCATTTT.

J is TRBJ2-5 and V is TRBV14, with D perhaps matching TRBD1 (5 bases). The germline V and J ends were trimmed by 6 bases and 5 bases, with 19 bases remaining between them. Per the germline V gene, CDR1 is SGHDN and CDR2 is FVKESK. The CDR3 totals 15 residues. The CDR3 here is CASSRGEIRGETQYF. In DNA form, the CDR3 reads TGTGCCAGCAGTCGTGGGGAAATAAGGGGCGAGACCCAGTACTTC.

This clonotype was recorded at least ten times. This chain connects TRBV7-2 to TRBJ1-6; 7 bases line up with TRBD1. This CDR3 is 15 amino acids long. The V segment lost 5 bases and the J segment 9 bases; nucleotides outside the gene matches: 10. Germline-derived CDR1 and CDR2 are SGHTA and FQGNSA. CDR3 residues: CASSAQGGPGSPLHF. In DNA, the CDR3 is TGTGCCAGCAGCGCCCAGGGGGGCCCTGGTTCACCCCTCCACTTT.

This clonotype was counted many times. The V and J genes are TRBV28 and TRBJ1-2; D remains unclear. The CDR3 covers 12 residues. The germline gives CDR1 MDHEN, CDR2 SYDVKM. The V gene lost 6 bases and the J gene lost 0 bases, with 5 bases spanning the gap. Here the CDR3 DNA reads TGTGCCAGCAGGAGGACTAACTATGGCTACACCTTC. It translates to CASRRTNYGYTF.

The chain uses TRBV7-2 and TRBJ1-6, with D maybe TRBD1 (6 bases). This CDR3 is 18 amino acids long. Trimming removed 0 bases from V and 6 bases from J, with 18 bases in between. Germline loops: CDR1 SGHTA, CDR2 FQGNSA. For the CDR3, the DNA is TGTGCCAGCAGCTTAGCGGGGTTATGGGGGGGCTCTAATTCACCCCTCCACTTT. Amino acid sequence: CASSLAGLWGGSNSPLHF.

Only a few counts were recorded for this clonotype. J is TRBJ2-5 and V is TRBV12-5, with D possibly being TRBD2 (6 bases). CDR1 LGHNT and CDR2 FRNRAP come from the germline V gene. The CDR3 covers 14 residues. Trimming left V 6 bases short and J 5 bases short, with 16 bases between. The CDR3: CASGRDSRGETQYF. In nucleotides, the CDR3 is TGTGCTAGTGGCAGGGACTCCCGGGGGGAGACCCAGTACTTC.

Ten or more counts support this clonotype. This chain joins TRBV24-1 and TRBJ2-3, with a possible D match to TRBD2 (6 bases). V shed 3 bases and J shed 0 bases, with 12 bases lying between them. The CDR3 spans 16 residues. Germline-derived CDR1 and CDR2 are KGHDR and SFDVKD. CDR3 sequence: CATSDVAATSTDTQYF. Here the CDR3 DNA reads TGTGCCACCAGTGATGTAGCGGCTACTAGCACAGATACGCAGTATTTT.

V is TRBV2 and J is TRBJ1-1; possible D gene TRBD1, 5 bases. V lost 4 bases, J lost 1 base, and 10 bases lay in between. This CDR3 is 14 amino acids long. CDR1 and CDR2 (germline): SNHLY, FYNNEI. The CDR3 coding sequence is TGTGCCAGCAGTGCAGGGCTTCCGAACACTGAAGCTTTCTTT. Its translation is CASSAGLPNTEAFF.

This clonotype was seen many times. This chain links TRBV7-9 with TRBJ1-2; maybe TRBD1 (5 bases). Germline values: CDR1 SEHNR, CDR2 FQNEAQ (reference sequence). CDR3 length equals 13 residues. With 3 bases removed from V and 4 bases from J, the gap between germline ends came to 9 bases. The CDR3 here is CASSLSQVYGYTF. CDR3 DNA sequence: TGTGCCAGCAGCTTGTCACAGGTCTATGGCTACACCTTC.

This clonotype was recorded at least ten times. The chain couples TRBV29-1 to TRBJ2-6; 7 bases are shared with TRBD2. Germline loops: CDR1 SQVTM, CDR2 ANQGSEA. The V and J ends lost 6 bases and 0 bases, in that order; junction bases with no gene match: 8. This CDR3 region has 16 residues. CDR3 nucleotides: TGCAGCGTCACTAGCGCACCCACCTCTGGGGCCAACGTCCTGACTTTC. Its protein product is CSVTSAPTSGANVLTF.

This clonotype showed up just a few times. The V and J genes are TRBV12-3 or TRBV12-4 and TRBJ1-5; 8 nucleotides match TRBD1. The CDR3 sequence is 14 residues long. V shed 6 bases and J 3 bases; nucleotides not matched to a gene: 4. The CDR3, as DNA: TGTGCCAGCAGCCGGACAGGGAACAATCAGCCCCAGCATTTT. Encoded protein: CASSRTGNNQPQHF.

This clonotype has a count of ten or more. J is TRBJ2-7 and V is TRBV14; D unresolved. Germline lookup yields CDR1 SGHDN and CDR2 FVKESK. The CDR3 has 11 residues. V was shortened by 4 bases and J by 3 bases, with 4 bases between the two germline ends. The CDR3 here is CASSRNYEQYF. The CDR3 DNA is TGTGCCAGCAGCCGCAACTACGAGCAGTACTTC.

This clonotype was counted many times. The V gene is TRBV7-8, the J gene TRBJ1-5; 7 bases line up with TRBD1. V shed 4 bases and J 4 bases; nucleotides not matched to a gene: 10. The CDR3 totals 16 residues. Germline CDR1 SGHVS, CDR2 FQNEAQ. The CDR3 coding sequence is TGTGCCAGCAGCTCCCAGAGAACAGGGGATAATCAGCCCCAGCATTTT. It is translated as CASSSQRTGDNQPQHF.

The gene calls are TRBV12-3 or TRBV12-4 and TRBJ2-3, with 11 bases matching TRBD1. The CDR3 is 15 amino acids. Germline trimming cut 5 bases from V and 7 bases from J; bases unmatched to any gene: 8. DNA of the CDR3: TGTGCCAGCAGTCCACCCGGGACAGGGGGGAATACGCAGTATTTT. Its protein is CASSPPGTGGNTQYF.

The chain uses TRBV19 and TRBJ2-2; TRBD1 is a possible D gene (5 bases). V was cut by 6 bases and J by 8 bases, with 16 bases left in between. Germline V gene data show CDR1 as LNHDA and CDR2 as SQIVND (reference sequence). The length of the CDR3 is 14 residues. CDR3 in DNA: TGTGCCAGTAGGGAAATCAGGGTCGAGGGGGAGCTGTTTTTT. Residues: CASREIRVEGELFF.